Described below is a single T cell receptor (beta chain) sequence and its context. Antigen unknown. From germline, CDR1 is SEHNR and CDR2 FQNEAQ (reference sequence). The CDR3 consists of 13 residues. Deletions cut 8 bases from V and 3 bases from J, with 12 bases between. The protocol was immunoSEQ multiplex PCR, while the TCRdb copy is restricted to in-frame clones and leaves out a portion. The sample includes 80,000 to 100,000 clones, around nine tenths seen only once; the top ten take 4.9%. The data were obtained in a study of radiotherapy plus CTLA-4 blockade in lung cancer. Study-wide findings and caveats: Clones derived from tumor TCRs expanded in blood after radiotherapy plus ipilimumab.

The sample here was peripheral blood, taken from a patient treated with radiotherapy plus ipilimumab. The receptor comes from a human donor with non-small cell lung cancer that progressed on radiotherapy plus ipilimumab. The chain combines TRBV7-9 with TRBJ2-3; a possible D gene is TRBD2 (6 bases). CDR3 sequence: CASLVAGTDTQYF. CDR3 in DNA: TGTGCCAGCTTAGTGGCGGGAACAGATACGCAGTATTTT.